Described below is a single T cell receptor beta chain sequence and its context. This clone came up a few times. Its antigen is still unknown. The record has no base qualities; no much larger clone is one base away. One collaborating source in Seattle enrolled patients while the patients were actively infected and followed the patients over time throughout the course of disease. Whole blood was collected in K2EDTA tubes by collaborating institutions according to the institutions' own protocols. For TCRbeta analysis, collaborators shipped samples as frozen whole blood, isolated PBMCs, or DNA extracted from either of those sample types. This record comes from a study of blood T cell repertoires in COVID-19 (dated by TCRdb to between 2020 and 2021). About the full investigation: The collaborator samples originated in the United States, Italy and Spain and spanned the acute and convalescent phases of COVID-19. The material from the prospective study consisted of cDNA or gDNA derived from T cells, B-cell-depleted T cells, or PBMCs. Deeply sampled blood TCRbeta repertoires from subjects exposed to, actively infected with, or recovered from COVID-19 were included in the dataset. The repertoires were made available in a free public database intended to serve as a resource for research on the immune response to SARS-CoV-2. Samples came from the ongoing ImmuneRACE study (first 160 participants) plus 1,254 subjects from 6 global collaborators. Nearly every sample came with metadata listing a de-identified subject ID, COVID-19 status, age in years and sex. Where HLA class I and class II types were available, the types were taken from metadata supplied by the sample provider, not from assay-based typing. Study-wide findings and limitations: The quantity of clinical and demographic metadata differed by source and by participant and was supplied without curation.

TCRbeta CDR3 regions were amplified from genomic DNA by means of the immunoSEQ Assay, a bias-controlled multiplex PCR. The original methods were these. The number of nucleated cells in each sample was estimated from the amplification of reference gene primers within the assay. To quantify the absolute abundance of each unique TCRbeta CDR3 rearrangement, sequence reads were collapsed and filtered. Productive Simpson clonality was computed per sample as the square root of Simpson's diversity index over productive rearrangements. TCRdb obtained this table from immuneACCESS and retained in-frame rearrangements with V and J assigned. These tables miss some clones; where compared with another copy, unresolved V genes account for less than half of the shortfall, and the remainder is unexplained. The DNA gave D and trimming, while V, J and clone size come from that table. The sample data list about 480,000 clones, and about 88% of these were observed just once. The ten largest clonotypes hold roughly 0.92% of the sample.

From the cysteine up to the phenylalanine, the CDR3 has a length of 16 residues. Solely the CDR3 DNA is kept, with 48 bases framed from the first base. Material for sequencing was peripheral blood. The sequence derives from a man aged 18 to 29 with COVID-19, enrolled during active disease. The rearrangement joined TRBV21-1 to TRBJ2-7; the table's D call, TRBD1, was not checked against the DNA. TRBV21-1 is classified as a pseudogene. CDR3 region: CASSATGTGTSYEQYF. The DNA is TGTGCCAGCAGCGCCACCGGGACAGGGACCTCCTACGAGCAGTACTTC.